This T cell receptor (beta chain) is from a study of CD8+CD57+ T cells in acquired aplastic anemia. It was genomic DNA that served as the template for profiling TCR beta VDJ and CDR3. Using its own MiXCR run on the reads, TCRdb lists one record per CDR3 protein. The sample has approximately 260,000 distinct CDR3 sequences, around 82% seen once; the top ten hold 42%. V lost 2 bases, J lost 6 bases, and 14 bases lay in between. CDR3 length equals 14 residues. Per the germline V gene, CDR1 is SGHRS and CDR2 is YFSETQ. Study findings and constraints: Patients and controls were found to share more than 25 CD8+ CDR3 sequences. Between the patient and control groups, CD8+ Simpson's diversity did not differ significantly.

Patients picked for sequencing had shown CD8+CD57+ cell expansion detected by flow cytometry. This clonotype was recorded only once. Its specificity is not known. V and J are TRBV5-1 and TRBJ1-2; D may be TRBD1 (6 bases). Sequencing used sorted CD4+, CD8+, or CD8+CD57+ T cells (not recorded which) from PBMCs. This receptor was taken from a human donor with aplastic anemia. CDR3 sequence: CASSLVTGTDGYTF. For the CDR3, the DNA is TGCGCCAGCAGCTTAGTAACAGGGACGGATGGCTACACCTTC.